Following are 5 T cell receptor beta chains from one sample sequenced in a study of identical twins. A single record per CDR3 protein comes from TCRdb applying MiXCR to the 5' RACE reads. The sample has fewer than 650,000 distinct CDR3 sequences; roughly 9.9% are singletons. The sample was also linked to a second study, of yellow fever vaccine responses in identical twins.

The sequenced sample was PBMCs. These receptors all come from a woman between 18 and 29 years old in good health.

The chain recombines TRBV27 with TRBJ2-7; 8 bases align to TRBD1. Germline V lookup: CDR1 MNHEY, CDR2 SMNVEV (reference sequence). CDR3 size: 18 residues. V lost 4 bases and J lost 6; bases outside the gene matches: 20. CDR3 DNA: TGTGCCAGCAGTTCCCCGAGGACAGGGTTTCCCCTTGGTCGCGAGCAGTACTTC. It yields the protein CASSSPRTGFPLGREQYF.

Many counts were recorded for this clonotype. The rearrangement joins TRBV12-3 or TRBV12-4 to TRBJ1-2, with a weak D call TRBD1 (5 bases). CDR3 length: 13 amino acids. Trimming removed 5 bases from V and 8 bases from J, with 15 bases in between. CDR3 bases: TGTGCCAGCAGTCTAGGCGGGGCTCGGGGCTACACCTTC. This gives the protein CASSLGGARGYTF.

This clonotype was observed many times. The CDR3 nucleotides read TGTGCCATCAGTGAGTGGCAGGGGGGAGATACGCAGTATTTT. Protein product: CAISEWQGGDTQYF. The chain combines TRBV10-3 with TRBJ2-3; maybe TRBD1 (7 bases). The CDR3 has 14 residues. The germline V and J ends were trimmed by 1 base and 5 bases, with 10 bases remaining between them. Germline values: CDR1 ENHRY, CDR2 SYGVKD.

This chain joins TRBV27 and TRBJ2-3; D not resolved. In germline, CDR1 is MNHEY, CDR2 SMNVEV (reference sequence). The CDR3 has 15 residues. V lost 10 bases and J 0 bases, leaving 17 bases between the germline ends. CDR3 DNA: TGTGCCACTCGGCGTGGGCGTGCTAGCACAGATACGCAGTATTTT. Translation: CATRRGRASTDTQYF.

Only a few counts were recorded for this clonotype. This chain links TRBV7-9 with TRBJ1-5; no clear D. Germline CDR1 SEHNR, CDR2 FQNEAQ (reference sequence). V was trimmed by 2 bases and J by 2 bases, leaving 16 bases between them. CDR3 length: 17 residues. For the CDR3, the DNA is TGTGCCAGCAGCTTAAGTTCCCCTCGTAGGGGCAATCAGCCCCAGCATTTT. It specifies CASSLSSPRRGNQPQHF.